This T cell receptor (beta chain) was sequenced for a study of control samples from healthy donors and cancer patients. Trimming removed 6 bases at V and 5 bases at J, with 26 bases between. CDR3 length equals 17 residues. Clones were sequenced by immunoSEQ multiplex PCR, and TCRdb holds only the in-frame ones, with some missing. The table includes 100,000 to 150,000 clones, less than 90% detected once. The V gene is TRBV23-1, the J gene TRBJ2-7; D perhaps matches TRBD1 (5 bases). TRBV23-1 is placed among ORFs of uncertain function. This TCR derives from a man aged 18 to 35 in good health. The material sequenced was blood. The CDR3 is CASRGVSGLDCHNEQYF. In DNA form, the CDR3 reads TGCGCCAGCAGAGGGGTCTCAGGGCTGGATTGTCATAACGAGCAGTACTTC.